The 13 T cell receptor beta chains below all came from one sample that was sequenced in a study of blood T cell repertoires in COVID-19. Here immunoSEQ multiplex PCR was the method, and the copy in TCRdb shows in-frame clones only, minus some. The data contain around 250,000 clones, 75% to 90% of them singletons. Sequenced input: PBMCs or T cells enriched from blood (not recorded which). The origin of the receptors is a woman in her twenties or thirties with acute COVID-19.

V is TRBV18 and J is TRBJ1-6; the match to TRBD1 covers 12 bases. V was clipped by 6 bases and J by 9 bases; unmatched bases: 15. The CDR3 consists of 18 residues. Germline values: CDR1 KGHSH, CDR2 LQKENI. CDR3 DNA: TGTGCCAGCTCCCCAGCCGGGACAGGGGGCGCATTCTCTTCACCCCTCCACTTT. It translates to CASSPAGTGGAFSSPLHF.

The chain uses TRBV10-3 and TRBJ1-1; 9 bases are a match to TRBD1. The CDR3 spans 12 residues. Germline CDR1 is ENHRY and CDR2 is SYGVKD. V trimming: 10 bases; J trimming: 3 bases; junction bases outside the gene matches: 3. Written as DNA, the CDR3 is TGTGCCAGTCGGACAGGGGACACTGAAGCTTTCTTT. It specifies CASRTGDTEAFF.

The genes are TRBV7-3 and TRBJ2-7, with a weak D call TRBD1 (6 bases). The V gene lost 1 base and the J gene lost 5 bases, with 9 bases spanning the gap. The CDR3 consists of 13 residues. Germline CDR1 reads SGHTA; CDR2 reads FQGTGA. The CDR3 here is CASSLRQEDEQYF. DNA for the CDR3: TGTGCCAGCAGCTTAAGACAGGAGGACGAGCAGTACTTC.

This chain connects TRBV14 to TRBJ1-6; TRBD1 aligns across 9 bases. The CDR3 is made up of 14 amino acids. CDR1 and CDR2 (germline): SGHDN, FVKESK. V lost 4 bases, J lost 10 bases, and 5 bases stayed unmatched. CDR3 coding DNA: TGTGCCAGCAGCCCCCGGACAGGGGACTCACCCCTCCACTTT. This encodes CASSPRTGDSPLHF.

The V and J genes are TRBV7-2 and TRBJ2-3; 8 positions match TRBD1. Losses at the gene ends were 4 bases for V and 1 base for J; bases not matched to a gene: 7. Germline V gives CDR1 SGHTA, CDR2 FQGNSA. The CDR3 extends over 16 amino acids. The CDR3 here is CASSSQDRVGTDTQYF. CDR3 coding DNA: TGTGCCAGCAGCTCCCAGGACAGGGTTGGCACAGATACGCAGTATTTT. Using reference TRBV7-2 and TRBJ2-3 for the parts outside the CDR3, the full variable domain is GAGVSQSPSNKVTEKGKDVELRCDPISGHTALYWYRQSLGQGLEFLIYFQGNSAPDKSGLPSDRFSAERTGGSVSTLTIQRTQQEDSAVYLCASSSQDRVGTDTQYFGPGTRLTVL.

V usage is TRBV28 and J usage is TRBJ1-6; 9 bases map to TRBD1. The CDR3 is made up of 15 amino acids. The germline CDR1 and CDR2 sequences are MDHEN and SYDVKM. The junction had 5 bases not matched to a gene; V was cut back by 3 bases and J by 8 bases. The DNA of the CDR3 is TGTGCCAGCAGTTTCTTGGGACAGGGAGATTCACCCCTCCACTTT. It translates to CASSFLGQGDSPLHF. The full variable domain, its missing parts supplied by reference TRBV28 and TRBJ1-6, is DVKVTQSSRYLVKRTGEKVFLECVQDMDHENMFWYRQDPGLGLRLIYFSYDVKMKEKGDIPEGYSVSREKKERFSLILESASTNQTSMYLCASSFLGQGDSPLHFGNGTRLTVT.

This rearrangement joins TRBV27 to TRBJ2-1, with 8 bases matching TRBD1. Germline loops: CDR1 MNHEY, CDR2 SMNVEV (reference sequence). V trimming: 6 bases; J trimming: 9 bases; junction bases outside the gene matches: 7. The CDR3 is 13 amino acids. The CDR3 DNA reads as TGTGCCAGCAGCAGGACAGGGTACGCTGAGCAGTTCTTC. This gives the protein CASSRTGYAEQFF.

The genes are TRBV13 and TRBJ2-4; 8 nucleotides line up with TRBD1. Per germline, CDR1 PRHDT and CDR2 FYEKMQ (reference sequence). With 5 bases clipped from V and 8 bases from J, the junction kept 11 bases outside the gene matches. The CDR3 spans 15 residues. The CDR3 nucleotides read TGTGCCAGCAGCGCCGCGACTCAGGGGGCAGACATTCAGTACTTC. This encodes CASSAATQGADIQYF.

The genes are TRBV9 and TRBJ2-3; a weak D match, TRBD1 (6 bases). The CDR3 is 15 amino acids. The germline gives CDR1 SGDLS, CDR2 YYNGEE. Trimming left V 3 bases short and J 3 bases short, with 14 bases between. The CDR3 reads CASSDQGFGTDTQYF. The CDR3 nucleotides read TGTGCCAGCAGCGATCAGGGGTTCGGGACAGATACGCAGTATTTT.

J is TRBJ2-7 and V is TRBV28, with a possible D match to TRBD1 (9 bases). This CDR3 has 15 residues. In germline, CDR1 is MDHEN, CDR2 SYDVKM. With 8 bases removed from V and 6 bases from J, the gap between germline ends came to 23 bases. CDR3 nucleotide sequence: TGTGCCAGCGACAGGGGGGGGAGCGGGAGAGTCGAGCAGTACTTC. Residues: CASDRGGSGRVEQYF.

The CDR3 sequence: CASSVGPGDSNQPQHF. The CDR3 DNA is TGTGCCAGCAGCGTCGGCCCGGGAGATAGCAATCAGCCCCAGCATTTT. The chain is built from TRBV9 and TRBJ1-5; D not resolved. There are 16 residues in the CDR3. Trimming stripped 2 bases from V and 0 bases from J, with 12 bases between. Germline CDR1 and CDR2: SGDLS and YYNGEE.

CDR3 in amino acids: CASSLRGLNTGELFF. In nucleotides, the CDR3 is TGTGCCAGCAGTTTAAGGGGCTTAAACACCGGGGAGCTGTTTTTT. The chain links TRBV27 to TRBJ2-2; a weak D match, TRBD1 (5 bases). From germline, CDR1 is MNHEY and CDR2 SMNVEV (reference sequence). The V end was cut by 2 bases, the J end by 2 bases, with 9 bases between. This CDR3 spans 15 amino acids.

The chain combines TRBV5-1 with TRBJ2-1; 8 bases agree with TRBD1. CDR1 and CDR2 from the germline V gene are SGHRS and YFSETQ. This CDR3 has 17 amino acids. The V gene end was trimmed by 0 bases and the J gene end by 5 bases; junction bases not matched to a gene: 10. CDR3 region: CASSLVISGGEHNEQFF. DNA of the CDR3: TGCGCCAGCAGCTTGGTAATTTCAGGGGGCGAGCACAATGAGCAGTTCTTC.